The following is a T cell receptor beta chain sequence with its context. The antigen is unknown. Generated by immunoSEQ multiplex PCR, the TCRdb table keeps only in-frame clones and is missing some. The profile shows over 25,000 clones, around 81% of them singletons. This specimen belongs to a study of OX40 agonist ivuxolimab in advanced cancers. Study-wide context: Ivuxolimab, an antibody that agonizes OX40 (CD134), was administered to the patients. Three patients got partial responses; one had hepatocellular carcinoma and two had cutaneous melanoma. Notes on the study in general: Clonal expansion in partial responders at 0.1-3.0 mg/kg ranked among the lowest. Researchers did not determine the expanded peripheral T cells' antigen specificity.

Trimming cost V 11 bases and J 2 bases, with 22 bases left between them. Per the germline V gene, CDR1 is LNHDA and CDR2 is SQIVND (reference sequence). CDR3 size: 15 residues. This clonotype was obtained from an adult with an advanced solid tumor such as melanoma, head and neck, liver or kidney cancer. Sequenced here: CD4+ or CD8+ T cells sorted from blood, sampled in a trial of the OX40 agonist ivuxolimab. The V call is TRBV19, the J call TRBJ2-7; TRBD2 is a possible D gene (6 bases). The CDR3 nucleotides are TGTGCCTCGGCGTGGGGGGAAGTGTCAACCTACGAGCAGTACTTC. Translation gives CASAWGEVSTYEQYF.